A selection of T cell receptor beta chains follows, all from one sample in a study of T-cell reconstitution after alpha-beta-depleted transplantation in children. TCRdb reanalysed the PCR reads using MiXCR and keeps one entry per CDR3 protein. In the table there are around 76,000 distinct CDR3 sequences, 18% of which are singletons. This material consisted of PBMCs, mostly from graft donor cells, taken 360 days after TCRalphabeta/CD19-depleted stem cell transplant. These receptors all stem from a male patient between 2 and 10 years old who had a stem cell transplant for acute lymphoblastic leukemia, so the T cells may come from the graft donor. The CDR3 runs from the conserved cysteine through the conserved F or W. The D gene is left open where the match is weak. The size entry is marked missing in some rows and otherwise reads once, few, many or a size class.

- | many | TRBJ1-1 | TRBV28 | TGTGCCAGCACGCAGGTTGGATCGAACACTGAAGCTTTCTTT | CASTQVGSNTEAFF
TRBD1 | - | TRBJ1-2 | TRBV10-3 | TGTGCCATCAGTGAGAGGGACAGGGGTTATGGCTACACCTTC | CAISERDRGYGYTF
TRBD2 | - | TRBJ2-5 | TRBV6-1 | TGTGCCACCATCGAAAGTGGCGGGAGGTTTTTCCAAGAGACCCAGTACTTC | CATIESGGRFFQETQYF
- | - | TRBJ2-2 | TRBV6-5 | TGTGCCAGCAGTTACTCGATAAGACGCGCCCCGAACACCGGGGAGCTGTTTTTT | CASSYSIRRAPNTGELFF
- | few | TRBJ2-1 | TRBV4-1 | TGCGCCAGCAGCCAAGGAAACAGGGGAGGGCAGTTCTTC | CASSQGNRGGQFF
- | - | TRBJ1-5 | TRBV10-3 | TGTGCCATCAGTGTCACTGACAGAGTAGGGCAGCCCCAGCATTTT | CAISVTDRVGQPQHF
TRBD2 | - | TRBJ2-1 | TRBV11-1 | TGTGCCAGCAGCTTAGAGGGGCGAATCACTAGCGGCCCCTACAGTGAGCAGTTCTTC | CASSLEGRITSGPYSEQFF
TRBD2 | - | TRBJ2-7 | TRBV6-1 | TGTGCCAGCAGTGAAGGAACTAGCGGCCCCTACGAGCAGTACTTC | CASSEGTSGPYEQYF
TRBD2 | many | TRBJ2-1 | TRBV11-1 | TGTGCCAGCAGCGCGTTCTCCTTAGCGGGAGGCCCCCTGGGGAATGAGCAGTTCTTC | CASSAFSLAGGPLGNEQFF
TRBD2 | - | TRBJ2-1 | TRBV5-1 | TGCGCCAGCAGCTCCGGACTAGCGGGAGGAGGGGCCTACAATGAGCAGTTCTTC | CASSSGLAGGGAYNEQFF
- | few | TRBJ2-5 | TRBV20-1 | TGCAGTGCCCCTACGAGAGAGACCCAGTACTTC | CSAPTRETQYF
- | - | TRBJ2-1 | TRBV7-9 | TGTGCCAGCAGCTTAGAAGTGTACAATGAGCAGTTCTTC | CASSLEVYNEQFF
TRBD2 | - | TRBJ2-2 | TRBV10-3 | TGTGCCATCAAATCCCTAGCGGGAGCCACCGGGGAGCTGTTTTTT | CAIKSLAGATGELFF
TRBD1 | few | TRBJ1-2 | TRBV18 | TGTGCCAGCTCAACGAGTCAGGGGGATCGCTATGGCTACACCTTC | CASSTSQGDRYGYTF
- | few | TRBJ2-2 | TRBV28 | TGTGCCAGCAGTTCCCATCCTTACGGGGAGCTGTTTTTT | CASSSHPYGELFF
- | many | TRBJ2-3 | TRBV5-1 | TGCGCCAGCAGCCCGGGCGCGTCATCGGATACGCAGTATTTT | CASSPGASSDTQYF
TRBD2 | many | TRBJ2-1 | TRBV5-4 | TGTGCCAGCAGCCGTAGCGGGAGATTCTACAATGAGCAGTTCTTC | CASSRSGRFYNEQFF
- | many | TRBJ2-1 | TRBV5-1 | TGCGCCAGCAGCCTCGCTCGGGCGGTGGCTACCAATGAGCAGTTCTTC | CASSLARAVATNEQFF
- | few | TRBJ1-1 | TRBV11-1 | TGTGCCAGCAGCTTACACCTCGACAGGCCTCAACGGAACACTGAAGCTTTCTTT | CASSLHLDRPQRNTEAFF
TRBD1 | - | TRBJ1-4 | TRBV6-1 | TGTGCCAGCAGAGCAAACTACCGGGACAGCAATGAAAAACTGTTTTTT | CASRANYRDSNEKLFF
TRBD1 | many | TRBJ2-7 | TRBV7-9 | TGTGCCAGCAGCAATCTAGACAGGGGGCCATACGAGCAGTACTTC | CASSNLDRGPYEQYF
TRBD2 | - | TRBJ2-6 | TRBV12-3/TRBV12-4 | TGTGCCAGCAGTTTAAGACTAGCGGGATTCTCTGGGGCCAACGTCCTGACTTTC | CASSLRLAGFSGANVLTF
TRBD2 | many | TRBJ2-3 | TRBV5-4 | TGTGCCAGCAGCTTGACCTGGCTAGCGGGAGACACAGATACGCAGTATTTT | CASSLTWLAGDTDTQYF
- | few | TRBJ2-7 | TRBV27 | TGTGCCAGCAGTTTTCTGGTCAGCGGAGGGGCCTACGAGCAGTACTTC | CASSFLVSGGAYEQYF
TRBD1 | - | TRBJ2-4 | TRBV12-3/TRBV12-4 | TGTGCCAGCAGCACGGGACAGCTAGCCAAAAACATTCAGAACTTC | CASSTGQLAKNIQNF
- | - | TRBJ2-5 | TRBV24-1 | TGTGCCACCAGTGGAGGGAAAGAGACCCAGTACTTC | CATSGGKETQYF
TRBD1 | few | TRBJ2-3 | TRBV11-3 | TGTGCCAGCATCCAGACGGGACAGCCCACAGATACGCAGTATTTT | CASIQTGQPTDTQYF
- | - | TRBJ2-5 | TRBV29-1 | TGCAGCGTAAGGGGGGTCAGGGAGACCCAGTACTTC | CSVRGVRETQYF
- | once | TRBJ2-1 | TRBV6-2/TRBV6-3 | TGTGCCAGCAGTTTTCTACCCATTACCTACAATGAGCAGTTCTTC | CASSFLPITYNEQFF
- | few | TRBJ2-1 | TRBV11-2 | TGTGCCAGCAGCTTACGTGGGAGTACCTACAATGAGCAGTTCTTC | CASSLRGSTYNEQFF
TRBD2 | few | TRBJ2-1 | TRBV5-1 | TGCGCCAGCAGTCATAAGCGGGGCTCCTACAATGAGCAGTTCTTC | CASSHKRGSYNEQFF
- | few | TRBJ2-1 | TRBV6-2/TRBV6-3 | TGTGCCAGCAGTTACTCCGGCCTTAGATTGCCTCCGTTCAATGAGCAGTTCTTC | CASSYSGLRLPPFNEQFF
- | once | TRBJ1-5 | TRBV2 | TGTGCCAGCAGTGATAGGACAGCGAATCAGCCCCAGCATTTT | CASSDRTANQPQHF
- | few | TRBJ2-3 | TRBV6-1 | TGTGCCAGCACAGGTACAGATACGCAGTATTTT | CASTGTDTQYF
- | - | TRBJ1-3 | TRBV3-1 | TGTGCCTTCAGTGTAACCCTCACGGGACACAACTCTGGAAACACCATATATTTT | CAFSVTLTGHNSGNTIYF
- | few | TRBJ2-4 | TRBV12-3/TRBV12-4 | TGTGCCAGCAGTTTAGTGATCAGGGGTGTAGAGCGGAACATTCAGTACTTC | CASSLVIRGVERNIQYF
TRBD2 | - | TRBJ2-3 | TRBV10-3 | TGTGCCATCAGTGTTAGCGGGAGCTTCACTAGCACAGATACGCAGTATTTT | CAISVSGSFTSTDTQYF
- | - | TRBJ2-5 | TRBV19 | TGTGCCAGTAGTATAGACAGGGGAAAACGAGAGACCCAGTACTTC | CASSIDRGKRETQYF
- | - | TRBJ2-1 | TRBV29-1 | TGCAGCGTTGAAGATCCCCGCTCCTACAATGAGCAGTTCTTC | CSVEDPRSYNEQFF
- | few | TRBJ2-2 | TRBV24-1 | TGTGCCACCAGTGACCTAGCGCCCACCGGGGAGCTGTTTTTT | CATSDLAPTGELFF